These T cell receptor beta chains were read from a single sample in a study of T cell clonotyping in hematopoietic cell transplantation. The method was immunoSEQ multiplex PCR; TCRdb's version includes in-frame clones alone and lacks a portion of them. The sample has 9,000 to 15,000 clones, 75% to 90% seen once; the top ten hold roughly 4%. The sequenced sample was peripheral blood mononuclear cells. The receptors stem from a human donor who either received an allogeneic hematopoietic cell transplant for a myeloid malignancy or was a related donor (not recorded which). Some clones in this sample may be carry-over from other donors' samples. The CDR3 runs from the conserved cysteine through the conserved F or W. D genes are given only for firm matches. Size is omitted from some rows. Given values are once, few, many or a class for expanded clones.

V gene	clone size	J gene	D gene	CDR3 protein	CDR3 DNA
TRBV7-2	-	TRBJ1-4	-	CASSLAGAGNEKLFF	TGTGCCAGCAGCTTAGCGGGGGCAGGGAATGAAAAACTGTTTTTT
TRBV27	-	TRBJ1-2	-	CASSLGAGRDDGYTF	TGTGCCAGCAGTTTAGGGGCTGGCAGGGACGATGGCTACACCTTC
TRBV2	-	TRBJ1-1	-	CASSGGLLQGKVRAFF	TGTGCCAGCAGTGGGGGCCTATTACAGGGTAAGGTTCGAGCTTTCTTT
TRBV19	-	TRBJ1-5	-	CASSMGGGGNQPQHF	TGTGCCAGTAGTATGGGCGGGGGGGGCAATCAGCCCCAGCATTTT
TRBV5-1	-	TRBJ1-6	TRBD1	CASSLAPGGGTLHF	TGCGCCAGCAGCTTGGCGCCAGGGGGCGGCACCCTCCACTTT
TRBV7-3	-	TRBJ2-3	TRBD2	CASSFERGRGDTQYF	TGTGCCAGCAGCTTCGAGCGGGGGAGAGGGGATACGCAGTATTTT
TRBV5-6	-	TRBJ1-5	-	CASSLGAGQPQHF	TGTGCCAGCAGCTTGGGGGCGGGACAGCCCCAGCATTTT
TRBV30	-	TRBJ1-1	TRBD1	CAWSIGQGGTEAFF	TGTGCCTGGAGTATCGGACAGGGCGGCACTGAAGCTTTCTTT
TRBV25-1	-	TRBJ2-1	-	CASSGGGRGRYNEQFF	TGTGCCAGCAGTGGGGGTGGCAGGGGAAGGTACAATGAGCAGTTCTTC
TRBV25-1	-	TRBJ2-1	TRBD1	CASDGTADRSNEQFF	TGTGCCAGCGATGGGACAGCGGACCGGTCCAATGAGCAGTTCTTC
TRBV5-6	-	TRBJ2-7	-	CASSLFAAYEQYF	TGTGCCAGCAGCTTGTTTGCAGCTTACGAGCAGTACTTC
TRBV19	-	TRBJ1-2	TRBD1	CASSIGQGNTYGYTF	TGTGCCAGTAGTATAGGACAGGGGAATACCTATGGCTACACCTTC
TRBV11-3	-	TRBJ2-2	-	CASSLGRLTPNTGELFF	TGTGCCAGCAGCTTAGGGAGGCTCACCCCGAACACCGGGGAGCTGTTTTTT
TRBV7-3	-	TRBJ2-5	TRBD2	CASSFTSGAGTQYF	TGTGCCAGCAGCTTTACTAGCGGGGCTGGGACCCAGTACTTC
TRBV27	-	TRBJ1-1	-	CASSLTQIMNTEAFF	TGTGCCAGCAGTTTAACACAGATCATGAACACTGAAGCTTTCTTT
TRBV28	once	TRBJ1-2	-	CASSLRDGYTF	TGTGCCAGCAGTCTCAGAGATGGCTACACCTTC
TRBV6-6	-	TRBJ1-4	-	CASILTTGRGEKLFF	TGTGCCAGCATCCTAACTACAGGTCGTGGTGAAAAACTGTTTTTT
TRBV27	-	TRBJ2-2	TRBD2	CASNLAGLNTGELFF	TGTGCCAGCAACCTAGCGGGGCTAAACACCGGGGAGCTGTTTTTT
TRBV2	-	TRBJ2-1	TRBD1	CASSPIGTEEQFF	TGTGCCAGCAGTCCTATAGGGACAGAAGAGCAGTTCTTC
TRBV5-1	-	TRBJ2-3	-	CASSLILGGTSTDTQYF	TGCGCCAGCAGCTTGATCCTGGGGGGCACTAGCACAGATACGCAGTATTTT
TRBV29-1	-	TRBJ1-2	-	CSVETRNEGYGYTF	TGCAGCGTTGAGACTCGAAATGAGGGCTATGGCTACACCTTC
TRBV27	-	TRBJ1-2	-	CASSFTANYGYTF	TGTGCCAGCAGTTTTACAGCTAACTATGGCTACACCTTC
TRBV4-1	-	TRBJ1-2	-	CASSPRTTDSYGYTF	TGCGCCAGCAGCCCGAGGACGACGGACTCCTATGGCTACACCTTC
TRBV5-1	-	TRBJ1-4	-	CASSLESRFNEKLFF	TGCGCCAGCAGCTTGGAGAGCAGGTTTAATGAAAAACTGTTTTTT
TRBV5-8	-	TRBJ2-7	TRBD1	CASSFQSSGTGKEQYF	TGTGCCAGCAGCTTCCAAAGCTCCGGGACAGGGAAGGAGCAGTACTTC
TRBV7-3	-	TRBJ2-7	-	CASSLSTSYEQYF	TGTGCCAGCAGCTTGTCCACCTCCTACGAGCAGTACTTC
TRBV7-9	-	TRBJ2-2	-	CASSLDYPTTGELFF	TGTGCCAGCAGCTTAGACTACCCGACCACCGGGGAGCTGTTTTTT
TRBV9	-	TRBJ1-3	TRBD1	CASSALGQDARNTIYF	TGTGCCAGCAGCGCCTTGGGACAGGACGCGAGAAACACCATATATTTT
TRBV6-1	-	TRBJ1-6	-	CASSVATYNSPLHF	TGTGCCAGCAGTGTTGCCACCTATAATTCACCCCTCCACTTT
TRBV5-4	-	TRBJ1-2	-	CASSLSGWGNGYTF	TGTGCCAGCAGCTTGTCGGGCTGGGGTAATGGCTACACCTTC
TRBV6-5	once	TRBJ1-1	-	CASRVRGFNTEAFF	TGTGCCAGCAGGGTCAGGGGATTCAACACTGAAGCTTTCTTT
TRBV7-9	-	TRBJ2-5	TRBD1	CASSLTNRGETQYF	TGTGCCAGCAGCTTAACGAACAGGGGAGAGACCCAGTACTTC
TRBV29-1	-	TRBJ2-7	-	CSVEASSYEQYF	TGCAGCGTTGAGGCCAGCTCCTACGAGCAGTACTTC
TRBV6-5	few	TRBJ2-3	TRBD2	CASSQGTSGGNTQYF	TGTGCCAGCAGCCAGGGGACTAGCGGGGGAAATACGCAGTATTTT
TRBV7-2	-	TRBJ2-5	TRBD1	CASSLGWDRETQYF	TGTGCCAGCAGCTTAGGATGGGACAGAGAGACCCAGTACTTC
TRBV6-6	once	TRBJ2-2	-	CASSYSGRGNTGELFF	TGTGCCAGCAGTTACTCCGGCAGGGGGAACACCGGGGAGCTGTTTTTT
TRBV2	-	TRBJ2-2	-	CASSGRLTGELFF	TGTGCCAGCAGCGGCAGGCTCACCGGGGAGCTGTTTTTT
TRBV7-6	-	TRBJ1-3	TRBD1	CASSLGDRGSTNTIYF	TGTGCCAGCAGCTTAGGGGACAGGGGATCAACAAACACCATATATTTT
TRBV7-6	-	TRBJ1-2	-	CASSAGTAGGYGYTF	TGTGCCAGCAGCGCCGGGACTGCCGGGGGCTATGGCTACACCTTC
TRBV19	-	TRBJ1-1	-	CATKRGAYTEAFF	TGTGCCACAAAACGGGGGGCGTACACTGAAGCTTTCTTT
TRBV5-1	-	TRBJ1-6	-	CASSPGQNSPLHF	TGCGCCAGCAGCCCCGGACAGAATTCACCCCTCCACTTT
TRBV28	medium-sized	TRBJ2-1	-	CASSPLGAVGYNEQFF	TGTGCCAGCAGTCCACTGGGAGCGGTGGGGTACAATGAGCAGTTCTTC
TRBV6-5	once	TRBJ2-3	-	CASSYGGTDTQYF	TGTGCCAGCAGTTACGGCGGGACAGATACGCAGTATTTT
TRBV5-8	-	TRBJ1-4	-	CASSVQLTTNEKLFF	TGTGCCAGCAGCGTGCAGCTTACAACTAATGAAAAACTGTTTTTT
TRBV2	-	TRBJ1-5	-	CASRTVTGDQPQHF	TGTGCCAGCAGAACGGTCACGGGGGATCAGCCCCAGCATTTT
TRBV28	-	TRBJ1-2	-	CASSLQGAYGYTF	TGTGCCAGCAGTCTACAGGGAGCCTATGGCTACACCTTC
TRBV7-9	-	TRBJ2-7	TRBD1	CASSALTGSYEQYF	TGTGCCAGCAGCGCCTTGACAGGGTCCTACGAGCAGTACTTC
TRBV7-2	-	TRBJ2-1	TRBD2	CASSLLAGMYNEQFF	TGTGCCAGCAGCTTGCTAGCGGGCATGTACAATGAGCAGTTCTTC
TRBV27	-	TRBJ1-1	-	CASSGLGRGNTEAFF	TGTGCCAGCAGTGGACTCGGCCGGGGGAACACTGAAGCTTTCTTT
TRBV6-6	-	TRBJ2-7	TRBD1	CASRRDRGPYEQYF	TGTGCCAGCAGGAGGGACAGGGGTCCCTACGAGCAGTACTTC
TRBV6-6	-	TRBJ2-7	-	CASSYSGLSSEQYF	TGTGCCAGCAGTTACTCAGGGCTATCCAGCGAGCAGTACTTC